The sample holds many counts of the clone carrying this T cell receptor beta chain. The target antigen is unknown. This record comes from a study of T cells after yellow fever vaccination. Overall study context: Fractions containing few cells were prepared with SMART-Seq v4 Ultra Low Input. Broader study findings: Though weaker, the secondary response peaked faster, on day 5 versus 15. Most primary-vaccination clones reappeared after the booster (about 96% CD4, 88% CD8).

Production of TCR cDNA was by 5'RACE template switching, which also added a universal primer site and UMIs. TCRdb reprocessed the 5' RACE reads with MiXCR, giving one entry per CDR3 protein. The table lists almost 600,000 distinct CDR3 sequences, 13% of them singletons. CDR3 size: 12 residues. Germline CDR1 SNHLY, CDR2 FYNNEI. V lost 6 bases to trimming and J lost 6 bases, with 10 bases between them. The sequences come from PBMCs, collected on the day of the yellow fever booster vaccination. The rearrangement links TRBV2 to TRBJ2-3; D assignment may be TRBD1 or TRBD2 (6 bases each). This receptor was obtained from a man aged 25 to 40 who received the YFV17D yellow fever vaccine. CDR3 DNA: TGTGCCAGCAGCGCCGGGGGCGATACGCAGTATTTT. Translating gives CASSAGGDTQYF.